This TCR beta chain was captured in a study of T cell responses to AZD1222 COVID-19 vaccine. Study-level findings and limits: Unmutated variant regions are reportedly the target of nearly half of TCRs that are spike-specific. Possibly, clonal diversity was underestimated; donors were largely white British and included more females.

CDR1 is MDHEN, CDR2 SYDVKM, per germline. The CDR3 length is 18 residues. V was clipped by 4 bases and J by 0 bases; unmatched bases: 7. Sequenced by immunoSEQ multiplex PCR; TCRdb stores in-frame clones only, minus some. Among roughly 42,000 clones listed, 88% were seen once. On this clone itself: Its antigen remains unidentified.

The V call is TRBV28, the J call TRBJ2-3; 13 nucleotides match TRBD2. The starting material was peripheral blood, obtained 28 days after the second dose of the MenACWY control vaccine. This sequence originates from an adult who received the MenACWY meningococcal vaccine as a control. CDR3 amino acids: CASSSTSGRGSSTDTQYF. CDR3 in DNA: TGTGCCAGCAGTTCAACTAGCGGGAGGGGTTCTAGCACAGATACGCAGTATTTT.